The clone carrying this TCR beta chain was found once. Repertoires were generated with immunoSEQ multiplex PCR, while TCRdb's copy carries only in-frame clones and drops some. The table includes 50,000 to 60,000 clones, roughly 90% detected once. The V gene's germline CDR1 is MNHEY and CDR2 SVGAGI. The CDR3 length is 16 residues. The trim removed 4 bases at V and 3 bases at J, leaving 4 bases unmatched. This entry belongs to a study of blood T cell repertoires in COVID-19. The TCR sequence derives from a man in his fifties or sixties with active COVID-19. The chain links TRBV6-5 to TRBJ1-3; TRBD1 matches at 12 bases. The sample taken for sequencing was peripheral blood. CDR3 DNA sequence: TGTGCCAGCAGTTCTCGGGACAGGGGGCTTGGAAACACCATATATTTT. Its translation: CASSSRDRGLGNTIYF.